One TCR beta chain is described in this entry. This CDR3 is 16 amino acids long. Germline assignment: CDR1 SGHAT and CDR2 FQNNGV. The V segment lost 5 bases and the J segment 10 bases; nucleotides outside the gene matches: 13. These data belong to a study of cytomegalovirus exposure and HLA in healthy donors. Healthy bone marrow donors made up the donors. The study ran its PCR with 60 Vbeta and 13 Jbeta primers. Generated by immunoSEQ multiplex PCR, the TCRdb table keeps only in-frame clones and is missing some. The sample carries roughly 200,000 clones, 79% recorded once. The chain is built from TRBV11-2 and TRBJ2-1; 11 bases are shared with TRBD2. This TCR was sampled from a man in his forties or fifties in good health and CMV-seronegative. The sequencing sample was made of PBMCs. For the CDR3, the DNA is TGTGCCAGCAGCCCCTCAGAACTAGCGGGAGCCCGCGAGCAGTTCTTC. This gives the protein CASSPSELAGAREQFF.